The TCR beta chain described here comes from a study of tumor-infiltrating lymphocytes in oesophageal squamous cell carcinoma. There are 18 residues in the CDR3. The germline V gene encodes CDR1 SGHTA and CDR2 FQGTGA. TCRdb used MiXCR to reprocess the PCR reads, holding one entry per CDR3 protein. Here the sample spans 15,000 to 20,000 distinct CDR3 sequences, around 40% being singletons. This clonotype showed up just a few times. The sequenced sample consisted of normal esophageal tissue next to the tumor. The rearrangement joins TRBV7-3 to TRBJ2-7, with TRBD2 matching 8 bases. The end of the DNA is better explained by TRBJ2-1, so the J call may be wrong. The sequence came from a female donor with esophageal squamous cell carcinoma. DNA of the CDR3: TGTGCCAGCAGCTTGGGTCGGACTAGCAGAAGCTCCTACAATGAGCAGTTCTTC. Its translation: CASSLGRTSRSSYNEQFF.